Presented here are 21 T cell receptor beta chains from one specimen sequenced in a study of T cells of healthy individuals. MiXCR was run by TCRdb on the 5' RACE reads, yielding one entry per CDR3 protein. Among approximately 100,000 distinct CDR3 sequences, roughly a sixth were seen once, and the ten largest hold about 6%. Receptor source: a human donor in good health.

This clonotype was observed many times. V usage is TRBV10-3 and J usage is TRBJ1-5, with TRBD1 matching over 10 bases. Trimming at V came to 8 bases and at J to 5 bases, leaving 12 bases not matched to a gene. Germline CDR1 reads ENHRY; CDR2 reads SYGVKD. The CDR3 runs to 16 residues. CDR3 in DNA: TGTGCCATCGGTACCGGACGGGACAGGGGTGATCAGCCCCAGCATTTT. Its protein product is CAIGTGRDRGDQPQHF.

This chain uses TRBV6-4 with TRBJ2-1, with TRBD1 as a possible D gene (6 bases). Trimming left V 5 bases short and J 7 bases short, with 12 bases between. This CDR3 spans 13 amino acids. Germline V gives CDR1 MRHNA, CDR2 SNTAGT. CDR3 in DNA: TGTGCCAGCAGTCCAGGGGCATTAAATGAGCAGTTCTTC. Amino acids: CASSPGALNEQFF.

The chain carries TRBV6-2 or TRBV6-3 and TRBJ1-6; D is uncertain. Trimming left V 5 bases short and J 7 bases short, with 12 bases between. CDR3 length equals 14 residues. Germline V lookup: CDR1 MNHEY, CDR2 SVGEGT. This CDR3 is CASSRVDYNSPLHF. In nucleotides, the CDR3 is TGTGCCAGCAGTCGCGTCGACTACAATTCACCCCTCCACTTT.

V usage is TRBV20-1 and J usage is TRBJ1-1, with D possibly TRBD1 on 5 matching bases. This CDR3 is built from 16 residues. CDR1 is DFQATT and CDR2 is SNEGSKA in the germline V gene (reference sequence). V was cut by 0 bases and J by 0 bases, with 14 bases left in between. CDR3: CSARDPTRQMNTEAFF. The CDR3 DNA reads TGCAGTGCTAGAGATCCCACCCGACAGATGAACACTGAAGCTTTCTTT.

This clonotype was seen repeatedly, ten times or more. The CDR3 region is CASSQFSGSTSKTQYF. The CDR3 DNA reads as TGCGCCAGCAGCCAGTTTAGCGGGAGTACTTCGAAGACCCAGTACTTC. The J gene is TRBJ2-5, the V gene TRBV4-1, with 9 positions matching TRBD2. Trimming cost V 3 bases and J 6 bases; bases outside gene matches: 11. CDR3 length: 16 amino acids. The germline V gene encodes CDR1 MGHRA and CDR2 YSYEKL.

CDR3 region: CASSSTGGGSIGFYGYTF. DNA for the CDR3: TGTGCCAGCAGTTCGACAGGGGGCGGCTCTATAGGTTTCTATGGCTACACCTTC. The rearrangement links TRBV27 to TRBJ1-2; TRBD1 matches at 10 bases. The trim removed 4 bases at V and 4 bases at J, leaving 15 bases unmatched. Germline CDR1 MNHEY, CDR2 SMNVEV (reference sequence). The CDR3 extends over 18 amino acids.

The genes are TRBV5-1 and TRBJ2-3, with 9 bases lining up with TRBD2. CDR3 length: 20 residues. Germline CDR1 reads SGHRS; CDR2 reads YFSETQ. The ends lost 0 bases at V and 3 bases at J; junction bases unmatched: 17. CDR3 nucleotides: TGCGCCAGCAGCTTGGAGACCCCTCCGCGGGGGGGCCCGAGTACAGATACGCAGTATTTT. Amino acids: CASSLETPPRGGPSTDTQYF.

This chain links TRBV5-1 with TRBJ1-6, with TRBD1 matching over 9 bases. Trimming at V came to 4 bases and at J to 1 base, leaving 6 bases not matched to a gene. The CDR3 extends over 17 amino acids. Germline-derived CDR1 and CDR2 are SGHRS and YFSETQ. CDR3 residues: CASSPRDRASYNSPLHF. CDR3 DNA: TGCGCCAGCAGCCCCCGGGACAGGGCATCCTATAATTCACCCCTCCACTTT. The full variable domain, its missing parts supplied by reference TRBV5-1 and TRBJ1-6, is KAGVTQTPRYLIKTRGQQVTLSCSPISGHRSVSWYQQTPGQGLQFLFEYFSETQRNKGNFPGRFSGRQFSNSRSEMNVSTLELGDSALYLCASSPRDRASYNSPLHFGNGTRLTVT.

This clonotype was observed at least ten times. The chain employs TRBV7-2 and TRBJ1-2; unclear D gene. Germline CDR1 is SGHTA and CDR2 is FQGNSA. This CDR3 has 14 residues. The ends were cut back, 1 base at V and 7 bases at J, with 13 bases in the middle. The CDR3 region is CASSLVYPRSGYTF. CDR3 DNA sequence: TGTGCCAGCAGCTTAGTCTACCCCAGGAGTGGCTACACCTTC.

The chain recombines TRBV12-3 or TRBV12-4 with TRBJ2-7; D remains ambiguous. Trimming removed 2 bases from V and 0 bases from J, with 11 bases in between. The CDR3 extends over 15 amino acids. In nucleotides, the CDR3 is TGTGCCAGCAGTTTATATCGACCGCCCTCCTACGAGCAGTACTTC. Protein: CASSLYRPPSYEQYF.

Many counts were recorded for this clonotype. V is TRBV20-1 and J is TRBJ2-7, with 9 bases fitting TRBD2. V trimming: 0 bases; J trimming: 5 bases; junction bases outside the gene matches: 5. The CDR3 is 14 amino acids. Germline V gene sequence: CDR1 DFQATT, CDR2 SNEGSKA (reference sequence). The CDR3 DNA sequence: TGCAGTGCTAGAGATGAGCGGGGGGCCCACGAGCAGTACTTC. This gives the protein CSARDERGAHEQYF.

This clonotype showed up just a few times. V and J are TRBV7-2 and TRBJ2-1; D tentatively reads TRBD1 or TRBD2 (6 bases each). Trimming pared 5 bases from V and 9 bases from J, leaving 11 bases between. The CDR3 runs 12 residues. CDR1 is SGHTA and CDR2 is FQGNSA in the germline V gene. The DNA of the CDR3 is TGTGCCAGCAGCCCCAAGGGGGGTGAGCAGTTCTTC. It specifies CASSPKGGEQFF.

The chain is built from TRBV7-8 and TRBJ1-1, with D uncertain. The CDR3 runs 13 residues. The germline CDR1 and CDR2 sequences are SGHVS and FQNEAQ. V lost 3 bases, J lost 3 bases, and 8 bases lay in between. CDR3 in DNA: TGTGCCAGCAGCTTTGGTGTGGACACTGAAGCTTTCTTT. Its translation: CASSFGVDTEAFF. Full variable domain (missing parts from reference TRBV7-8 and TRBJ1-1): GAGVSQSPRYKVAKRGQDVALRCDPISGHVSLFWYQQALGQGPEFLTYFQNEAQLDKSGLPSDRFFAERPEGSVSTLKIQRTQQEDSAVYLCASSFGVDTEAFFGQGTRLTVV.

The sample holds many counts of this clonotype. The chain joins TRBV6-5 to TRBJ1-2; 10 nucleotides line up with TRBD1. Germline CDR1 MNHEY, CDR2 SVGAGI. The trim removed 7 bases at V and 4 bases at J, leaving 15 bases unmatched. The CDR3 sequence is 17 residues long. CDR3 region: CASTYTGQGRSFYGYTF. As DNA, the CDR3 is TGTGCCAGCACCTATACGGGACAGGGGCGCTCTTTCTATGGCTACACCTTC.

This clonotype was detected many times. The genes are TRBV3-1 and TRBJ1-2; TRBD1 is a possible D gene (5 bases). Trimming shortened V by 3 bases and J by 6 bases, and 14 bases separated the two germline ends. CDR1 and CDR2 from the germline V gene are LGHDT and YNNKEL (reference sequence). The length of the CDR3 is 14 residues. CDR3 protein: CASSHQGVQDGYTF. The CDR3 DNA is TGTGCCAGCAGCCACCAAGGGGTCCAGGATGGCTACACCTTC.

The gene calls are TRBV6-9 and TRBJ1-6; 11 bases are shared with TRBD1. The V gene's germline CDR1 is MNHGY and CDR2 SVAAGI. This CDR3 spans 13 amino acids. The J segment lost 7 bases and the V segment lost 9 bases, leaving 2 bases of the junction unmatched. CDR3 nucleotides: TGTGCCAGTGGACAGGGGGCAAATTCACCCCTCCACTTT. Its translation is CASGQGANSPLHF.

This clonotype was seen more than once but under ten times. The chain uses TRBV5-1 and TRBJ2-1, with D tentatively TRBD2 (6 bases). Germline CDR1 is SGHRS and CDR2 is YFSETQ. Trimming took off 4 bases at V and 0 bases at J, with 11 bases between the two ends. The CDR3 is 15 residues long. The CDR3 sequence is CASSPLANSYNEQFF. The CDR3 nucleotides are TGCGCCAGCAGCCCCCTAGCGAACTCCTACAATGAGCAGTTCTTC.

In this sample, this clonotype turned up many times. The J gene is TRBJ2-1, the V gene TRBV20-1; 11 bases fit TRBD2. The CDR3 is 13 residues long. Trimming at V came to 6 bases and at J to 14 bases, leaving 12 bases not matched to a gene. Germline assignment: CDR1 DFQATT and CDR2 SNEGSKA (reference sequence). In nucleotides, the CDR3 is TGCAGTGCGCGACTAGCGGGATTGCCATTTAAGTTCTTC. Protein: CSARLAGLPFKFF.

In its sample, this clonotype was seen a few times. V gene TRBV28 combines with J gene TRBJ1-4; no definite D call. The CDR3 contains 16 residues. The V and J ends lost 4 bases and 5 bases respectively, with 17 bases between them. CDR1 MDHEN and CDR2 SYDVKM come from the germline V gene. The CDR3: CASSSLGGKWNEKLFF. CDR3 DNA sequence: TGTGCCAGCAGTTCCCTGGGAGGGAAGTGGAATGAAAAACTGTTTTTT.

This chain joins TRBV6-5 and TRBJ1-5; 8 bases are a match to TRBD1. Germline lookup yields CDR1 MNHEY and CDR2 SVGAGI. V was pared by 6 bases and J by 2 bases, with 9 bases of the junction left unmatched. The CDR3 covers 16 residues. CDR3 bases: TGTGCCAGCAGCAGACAGGGGCCGGGTGGCAATCAGCCCCAGCATTTT. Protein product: CASSRQGPGGNQPQHF.

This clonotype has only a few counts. DNA for the CDR3: TGTGCCAGCAGTTTAATGTTTGGAGGATCCCAAGAGACCCAGTACTTC. This gives the protein CASSLMFGGSQETQYF. The V gene is TRBV12-3 or TRBV12-4, the J gene TRBJ2-5, with D possibly TRBD2 on 5 matching bases. Trimming removed 2 bases from V and 1 base from J, with 14 bases in between. The CDR3 is made up of 16 amino acids.